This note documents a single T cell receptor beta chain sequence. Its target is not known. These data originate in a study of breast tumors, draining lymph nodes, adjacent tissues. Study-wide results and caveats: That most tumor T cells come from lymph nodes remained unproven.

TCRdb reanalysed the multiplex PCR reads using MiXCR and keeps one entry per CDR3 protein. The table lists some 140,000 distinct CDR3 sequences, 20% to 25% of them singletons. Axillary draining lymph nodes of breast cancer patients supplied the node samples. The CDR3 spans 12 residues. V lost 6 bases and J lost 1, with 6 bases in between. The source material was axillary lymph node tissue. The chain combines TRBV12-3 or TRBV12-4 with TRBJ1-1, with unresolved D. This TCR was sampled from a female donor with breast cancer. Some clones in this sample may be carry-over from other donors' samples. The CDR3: CASSVRNTEAFF. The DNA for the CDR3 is TGTGCCAGCAGCGTTAGGAACACTGAAGCTTTCTTT.